These 22 T cell receptor beta chains originate from one sample sequenced in a study of cytomegalovirus exposure and HLA in healthy donors. Amplification used 60 Vbeta primers and 13 Jbeta primers. The protocol was immunoSEQ multiplex PCR, while the TCRdb copy is restricted to in-frame clones and leaves out a portion. The repertoire holds 200,000 to 250,000 clones, about 77% seen once, with 1.8% in the top ten. Sequenced sample: PBMCs. These receptors came from a woman aged 30 to 39 in good health and CMV-seronegative.

The chain links TRBV4-1 to TRBJ2-7, with 7 positions matching TRBD2. Germline V gene sequence: CDR1 MGHRA, CDR2 YSYEKL. V dropped 3 bases and J dropped 6; count of bases not matched to a gene: 8. This CDR3 contains 14 residues. DNA for the CDR3: TGCGCCAGCAGCCAGAACCGGGGGGTTAGCGAGCAGTACTTC. Its translation: CASSQNRGVSEQYF.

This clone was observed a handful of times. The chain joins TRBV6-4 to TRBJ2-2, with D tentatively TRBD2 (5 bases). Per germline, CDR1 MRHNA and CDR2 SNTAGT. The CDR3 is 14 residues long. V was cut by 5 bases and J by 4 bases, with 11 bases left in between. The CDR3 reads CASSTDGGTGELFF. In nucleotides, the CDR3 is TGTGCCAGCAGTACCGACGGAGGCACCGGGGAGCTGTTTTTT.

The gene calls are TRBV7-2 and TRBJ2-3; 10 bases fit TRBD2. CDR1 and CDR2 from the germline V gene are SGHTA and FQGNSA. The CDR3 contains 16 residues. V lost 4 bases and J lost 1; bases outside the gene matches: 5. Here the CDR3 reads CASSSVAGGGTDTQYF. The CDR3 DNA is TGTGCCAGCAGCTCTGTAGCGGGAGGAGGCACAGATACGCAGTATTTT.

The chain links TRBV7-8 to TRBJ1-2, with D possibly being TRBD1 (5 bases). This CDR3 spans 17 amino acids. V shed 6 bases and J shed 0 bases, with 20 bases lying between them. CDR1 is SGHVS and CDR2 is FQNEAQ in the germline V gene. The CDR3 here is CASSETEPPLANYGYTF. Here the CDR3 DNA reads TGTGCCAGCAGTGAGACAGAGCCCCCTCTAGCTAACTATGGCTACACCTTC.

In its sample, this clone was seen a few times. The V call is TRBV13, the J call TRBJ2-1, with 10 bases fitting TRBD2. Germline loops: CDR1 PRHDT, CDR2 FYEKMQ (reference sequence). The length of the CDR3 is 16 residues. The junction had 7 bases not matched to a gene; V was cut back by 4 bases and J by 4 bases. CDR3 loop: CASSSPGAGGYNEQFF. CDR3 DNA: TGTGCCAGCAGCTCCCCCGGAGCGGGGGGGTACAATGAGCAGTTCTTC.

This chain uses TRBV19 with TRBJ1-1; 7 nucleotides match TRBD1. The CDR3 consists of 15 residues. The V gene's germline CDR1 is LNHDA and CDR2 SQIVND (reference sequence). Trimming removed 3 bases from V and 6 bases from J; junction bases left unmatched: 10. In DNA, the CDR3 is TGTGCCAGTAGTATCGGTGGGACAGTGGCTCCTGAAGCTTTCTTT. It translates to CASSIGGTVAPEAFF.

The chain links TRBV7-9 to TRBJ2-1, with 8 bases lining up with TRBD2. The CDR3 runs to 16 residues. CDR1 is SEHNR and CDR2 is FQNEAQ in the germline V gene (reference sequence). Losses at the gene ends were 5 bases for V and 4 bases for J; bases not matched to a gene: 10. CDR3 amino acids: CASSPGGLAGYNEQFF. The DNA for the CDR3 is TGTGCCAGCAGCCCAGGAGGGCTAGCGGGTTACAATGAGCAGTTCTTC.

The chain employs TRBV27 and TRBJ2-5; weak D call: TRBD2 (7 bases). Trimming pared 6 bases from V and 2 bases from J, leaving 19 bases between. The germline V gene has CDR1 MNHEY and CDR2 SMNVEV (reference sequence). This CDR3 is 16 amino acids long. CDR3 nucleotides: TGTGCCAGCAGCTCCCAAGGAGGGGGAGGGCAAGAGACCCAGTACTTC. Encoded protein: CASSSQGGGGQETQYF.

This clone was picked up one time. The chain links TRBV18 to TRBJ2-5; maybe TRBD2 (6 bases). From germline, CDR1 is KGHSH and CDR2 LQKENI. The CDR3 spans 14 residues. V was pared by 4 bases and J by 4 bases, with 13 bases between. The CDR3 protein is CASSRGRERETQYF. In DNA form, the CDR3 reads TGTGCCAGCTCACGGGGACGGGAGCGAGAGACCCAGTACTTC.

About this clone itself: An end of the junction differs from the germline gene, which may be a read error. V and J are TRBV27 and TRBJ1-2; no clear D. Germline V gene data show CDR1 as MNHEY and CDR2 as SMNVEV (reference sequence). The CDR3 totals 14 residues. The CDR3 reads CASSLSRQPPIWAF. The CDR3 region has the DNA TGTGCCAGCAGTTTATCGAGGCAGCCCCCAATTTGGGCCTTC.

This chain joins TRBV19 and TRBJ2-1; the match to TRBD2 covers 12 bases. From germline, CDR1 is LNHDA and CDR2 SQIVND (reference sequence). V lost 6 bases to trimming and J lost 2 bases; unmatched junction nucleotides: 5. CDR3 length: 16 residues. CDR3: CASRGLAGPAYNEQFF. The CDR3 DNA follows: TGTGCCAGTAGGGGACTAGCGGGTCCCGCCTACAATGAGCAGTTCTTC.

The chain couples TRBV5-1 to TRBJ1-6; 9 bases map to TRBD1. Germline lookup yields CDR1 SGHRS and CDR2 YFSETQ. The ends lost 2 bases at V and 7 bases at J; junction bases unmatched: 4. The CDR3 has 15 residues. The CDR3 nucleotides are TGCGCCAGCAGCTTTACCGGGACAGGGAATTCACCCCTCCACTTT. Translating gives CASSFTGTGNSPLHF.

The chain combines TRBV5-1 with TRBJ2-1; TRBD2 aligns across 12 bases. The CDR3 covers 14 residues. CDR1 and CDR2 (germline): SGHRS, YFSETQ. V trimming: 3 bases; J trimming: 9 bases; junction bases outside the gene matches: 4. The CDR3 spells CASSSTSGGGEQFF. CDR3 nucleotides: TGCGCCAGCAGCTCGACTAGCGGGGGCGGTGAGCAGTTCTTC.

The chain joins TRBV7-8 to TRBJ1-4; 7 positions match TRBD1. Germline CDR1 and CDR2: SGHVS and FQNEAQ. The CDR3 extends over 16 amino acids. With 1 base clipped from V and 0 bases from J, the junction kept 2 bases outside the gene matches. The CDR3, as DNA: TGTGCCAGCAGCTTAGACAGGGGTACAACTAATGAAAAACTGTTTTTT. It specifies CASSLDRGTTNEKLFF. The full variable domain, in which reference TRBV7-8 and TRBJ1-4 provide the parts outside the CDR3, is GAGVSQSPRYKVAKRGQDVALRCDPISGHVSLFWYQQALGQGPEFLTYFQNEAQLDKSGLPSDRFFAERPEGSVSTLKIQRTQQEDSAVYLCASSLDRGTTNEKLFFGSGTQLSVL.

The V call is TRBV28, the J call TRBJ1-2; D may be TRBD1 (5 bases). From germline, CDR1 is MDHEN and CDR2 SYDVKM. V gave up 2 bases and J gave up 7 bases, with 8 bases separating them. The CDR3 has 12 amino acids. The chain's CDR3 is CASSLQGTGYTF. CDR3 in DNA: TGTGCCAGCAGTTTACAGGGTACTGGCTACACCTTC.

This clone came up once. The rearrangement links TRBV2 to TRBJ1-4; possibly TRBD1 for D (5 bases). V lost 6 bases and J 8 bases, leaving 16 bases between the germline ends. The germline CDR1 and CDR2 sequences are SNHLY and FYNNEI. The CDR3 consists of 14 residues. The CDR3 DNA sequence: TGTGCCAGCAGCTGGCGGACAAGGGAAGAAAAACTGTTTTTT. It codes for CASSWRTREEKLFF.

The chain joins TRBV5-4 to TRBJ2-7; TRBD2 matches 11 bases. The V and J ends lost 4 bases and 9 bases, in that order; junction bases with no gene match: 12. CDR1 is SGHNT and CDR2 is YYREEE in the germline V gene (reference sequence). This CDR3 has 15 amino acids. DNA of the CDR3: TGTGCCAGCAGCAGTACTAGCGGGAGTTATAACGGGCAGTACTTC. Translated, it gives CASSSTSGSYNGQYF. Variable domain in full (rest from reference TRBV5-4 and TRBJ2-7): ETGVTQSPTHLIKTRGQQVTLRCSSQSGHNTVSWYQQALGQGPQFIFQYYREEENGRGNFPPRFSGLQFPNYSSELNVNALELDDSALYLCASSSTSGSYNGQYFGPGTRLTVT.

This clone was recorded only once. V usage is TRBV5-1 and J usage is TRBJ1-1; TRBD1 is a possible D gene (5 bases). Germline CDR1 SGHRS, CDR2 YFSETQ. The CDR3 loop spans 17 amino acids. The ends were cut back, 0 bases at V and 1 base at J, with 16 bases in the middle. The chain's CDR3 is CASSLVSGDEGNTEAFF. CDR3 sequence (DNA): TGCGCCAGCAGCTTGGTGTCGGGGGATGAGGGGAACACTGAAGCTTTCTTT. The whole variable domain, remainder taken from reference TRBV5-1 and TRBJ1-1, is KAGVTQTPRYLIKTRGQQVTLSCSPISGHRSVSWYQQTPGQGLQFLFEYFSETQRNKGNFPGRFSGRQFSNSRSEMNVSTLELGDSALYLCASSLVSGDEGNTEAFFGQGTRLTVV.

This chain connects TRBV7-2 to TRBJ1-6, with 7 positions matching TRBD1. This CDR3 spans 18 amino acids. Losses at the gene ends were 5 bases for V and 1 base for J; bases not matched to a gene: 11. Germline loops: CDR1 SGHTA, CDR2 FQGNSA. The CDR3, as DNA: TGTGCCAGCAGCCTCAGACAGGGAAGTGGGTCCTATAATTCACCCCTCCACTTT. This translates into CASSLRQGSGSYNSPLHF.

CDR3: CASSIGTGNYGYTF. CDR3 bases: TGTGCCAGCAGCATAGGGACGGGAAACTATGGCTACACCTTC. This rearrangement joins TRBV7-9 to TRBJ1-2; D possibly corresponds to TRBD1 (5 bases). This CDR3 is 14 amino acids long. The V end was cut by 5 bases, the J end by 2 bases, with 12 bases between. Per germline, CDR1 SEHNR and CDR2 FQNEAQ (reference sequence).

The chain employs TRBV28 and TRBJ2-7; D uncertain. Between the trimmed V and J ends, which lost 7 bases and 2 bases, there was a span of 12 bases. The length of the CDR3 is 13 residues. CDR1 is MDHEN, CDR2 SYDVKM, per germline. CDR3 residues: CASTRGATYEQYF. The CDR3 DNA sequence: TGTGCCAGCACCCGAGGAGCTACCTACGAGCAGTACTTC.

The rearrangement links TRBV6-1 to TRBJ1-5, with TRBD1 matching over 7 bases. This CDR3 region has 15 residues. The V gene end was trimmed by 3 bases and the J gene end by 5 bases; junction bases not matched to a gene: 7. Germline-derived CDR1 and CDR2 are MNHNS and SASEGT. The CDR3 bases are TGTGCCAGCAGTGATGAGGGGGCAGGGTATCAGCCCCAGCATTTT. As protein: CASSDEGAGYQPQHF.